Listed below are T cell receptor beta chains from one sample, sequenced in a study of T cell responses to AZD1222 COVID-19 vaccine. Clones were read by immunoSEQ multiplex PCR, and TCRdb kept only the in-frame ones, dropping some. Counted here are approximately 140,000 clones, over 85% occurring once; the ten biggest clones make up approximately 0.96%. The sequencing here drew on peripheral blood, taken on day 0 of MenACWY control vaccination. All receptors come from an adult in good health. CDR3s include the opening cysteine and the closing phenylalanine or tryptophan. Each record gives: J gene, CDR3 length, D gene, V gene, clone size, CDR3 protein, CDR3 DNA. The D gene is left open where the match is weak. A row's size may be missing; if present it is once, few, many or a size class.

TRBJ1-1	13	.	TRBV24-1	.	CATSKGGETEAFF	TGTGCCACCTCAAAGGGGGGCGAAACTGAAGCTTTCTTT
TRBJ1-1	13	.	TRBV6-5	.	CASSYLRGARAFF	TGTGCCAGCAGTTATCTCCGTGGGGCGCGGGCTTTCTTT
TRBJ2-3	18	TRBD2	TRBV24-1	.	CATSDPYPTSGSKDTQYF	TGTGCCACCAGTGATCCCTACCCGACTAGCGGGAGTAAAGATACGCAGTATTTT
TRBJ2-5	15	.	TRBV5-8	.	CASSPLWGREETQYF	TGTGCCAGCAGCCCACTATGGGGCAGGGAAGAGACCCAGTACTTC
TRBJ2-2	15	.	TRBV7-3	.	CASSLGAANTGELFF	TGTGCCAGCAGCTTAGGCGCAGCGAACACCGGGGAGCTGTTTTTT
TRBJ2-5	14	.	TRBV3-1/TRBV3-2	.	CASSFIGAQETQYF	TGTGCCAGCAGCTTTATTGGGGCGCAAGAGACCCAGTACTTC
TRBJ2-5	13	.	TRBV19	.	CASSMEGWETQYF	TGTGCCAGTAGTATGGAGGGGTGGGAGACCCAGTACTTC
TRBJ2-2	16	TRBD2	TRBV18	.	CASSPKLAGDTGELFF	TGTGCCAGCTCACCTAAGCTAGCGGGAGACACCGGGGAGCTGTTTTTT
TRBJ1-1	15	.	TRBV6-5	.	CASRLGGGLNTEAFF	TGTGCCAGCAGGTTGGGGGGGGGACTTAACACTGAAGCTTTCTTT
TRBJ1-5	20	.	TRBV6-4	once	CASSDTVCSQGEVWDQPQHF	TGTGCCAGCAGTGACACGGTTTGCTCACAGGGAGAGGTTTGGGATCAGCCCCAGCATTTT
TRBJ1-5	17	.	TRBV7-2	.	CASSSITGAGVNQPQHF	TGTGCCAGCAGCTCCATTACGGGGGCAGGAGTCAATCAGCCCCAGCATTTT
TRBJ2-2	14	.	TRBV28	.	CASMPGQNTGELFF	TGTGCCAGCATGCCGGGACAGAACACCGGGGAGCTGTTTTTT
TRBJ1-1	11	.	TRBV2	.	CASRLPEEAFF	TGTGCCAGCAGACTCCCGGAGGAAGCTTTCTTT
TRBJ2-7	15	TRBD1	TRBV7-3	.	CASSFGGQGYSEQYF	TGTGCCAGCAGCTTCGGGGGACAGGGGTATTCCGAGCAGTACTTC
TRBJ1-2	17	TRBD1	TRBV7-9	.	CASSLGGQGALYYGYTF	TGTGCCAGCAGCTTGGGTGGACAGGGGGCCCTCTACTATGGCTACACCTTC
TRBJ1-6	15	TRBD1	TRBV5-4	.	CASSLGQGYNSPLHF	TGTGCCAGCAGCTTGGGACAGGGCTATAATTCACCCCTCCACTTT
TRBJ1-2	14	.	TRBV5-1	.	CASSPEVSGYGYTF	TGCGCCAGCAGCCCGGAGGTCTCAGGCTATGGCTACACCTTC
TRBJ1-4	13	.	TRBV6-1	.	CASSEVPGEKLFF	TGTGCCAGCAGTGAAGTTCCTGGGGAAAAACTGTTTTTT
TRBJ1-1	14	.	TRBV9	.	CASSPLSGYTEAFF	TGTGCCAGCAGCCCCCTCTCTGGGTACACTGAAGCTTTCTTT
TRBJ1-1	12	.	TRBV2	.	CASSALNTEAFF	TGTGCCAGCAGTGCTCTGAACACTGAAGCTTTCTTT
TRBJ2-1	12	.	TRBV6-2/TRBV6-3	.	CASSPSGDEQFF	TGTGCCAGCAGTCCATCGGGCGATGAGCAGTTCTTC
TRBJ1-4	12	.	TRBV27	.	CASSSNPDELFF	TGTGCCAGCAGTTCAAACCCTGACGAACTGTTTTTT
TRBJ1-3	17	TRBD1	TRBV3-1/TRBV3-2	.	CASSRRGGPLSGNTIYF	TGTGCCAGCAGCCGCAGGGGGGGGCCCCTCTCTGGAAACACCATATATTTT
TRBJ2-1	14	.	TRBV10-3	.	CAISTGTIYNEQFF	TGTGCCATTAGTACCGGGACGATCTACAATGAGCAGTTCTTC
TRBJ1-6	13	.	TRBV6-5	.	CASSPRFPSPLHF	TGTGCCAGCAGTCCACGGTTCCCTTCACCCCTCCACTTT
TRBJ1-6	15	TRBD1	TRBV28	few	CASSGTGGNNSPLHF	TGTGCCAGCAGCGGGACAGGGGGTAATAATTCACCCCTCCACTTT
TRBJ2-3	14	TRBD2	TRBV30	.	CAWMTSGSPDTQYF	TGTGCCTGGATGACTAGCGGGAGCCCAGATACGCAGTATTTT
TRBJ1-4	14	.	TRBV4-1	.	CASSLSSRGEKLFF	TGCGCCAGCAGCCTGTCTTCACGGGGTGAAAAACTGTTTTTT